A selection of T cell receptor beta chains follows, all from one sample in a study of post-analysis software for immune sequencing data. MiXCR, run by TCRdb on the PCR reads, gives a single entry per CDR3 protein. In the table there are hundreds of thousands of distinct CDR3 sequences, about 57% of which are singletons. The sample was blood. The receptors here all came from a girl aged 10-17 years with multiple sclerosis. Both conserved end residues are part of each CDR3. The order of the fields is CDR3 DNA, CDR3 protein, D gene, J gene, clone size, V gene. A D gene is named only where the DNA matches it firmly. A row's size may be missing; if present it is once, few, many or a size class.

TGTGCCAGCAGCCCATATGGGTTGGGAGAGACCCAGTACTTC | CASSPYGLGETQYF | - | TRBJ2-5 | - | TRBV14
TGTGCCTGGATGGGGAATGAGCAGTACTTC | CAWMGNEQYF | - | TRBJ2-4 | - | TRBV30
TGTGCCAGCAGCTTGGACGGGACTAGCGGGTCGTATCGCACAGATACGCAGTATTTT | CASSLDGTSGSYRTDTQYF | TRBD2 | TRBJ2-3 | few | TRBV5-6
TGTGCCAGCAGCTCCGGAGGGGGCGATGGCTACACCTTC | CASSSGGGDGYTF | TRBD1 | TRBJ1-2 | few | TRBV5-6
TGTGCCAGCAGCTTATCGGAGAGCGGTAGGACAGATACGCAGTATTTT | CASSLSESGRTDTQYF | - | TRBJ2-3 | many | TRBV7-9
TGCGCCAGCAGCACCGGAGGTCTAGCGGGAGACGGCGAGCAGTACTTC | CASSTGGLAGDGEQYF | TRBD2 | TRBJ2-7 | few | TRBV5-1
TGTGCCAGCAGTTTAAGGTTAGGGGCCAGCTACTCCTACGAGCAGTACTTC | CASSLRLGASYSYEQYF | - | TRBJ2-7 | - | TRBV27
TGTGCCAGCAGCTTAGAAGGACTCCGAAGCGATGAGCAGTTCTTC | CASSLEGLRSDEQFF | - | TRBJ2-1 | - | TRBV7-9
TGTGCCATCTCGGGTTCCAATGAGCAGTTCTTC | CAISGSNEQFF | - | TRBJ2-1 | - | TRBV10-3
TGTGCCAGCAGCCAAGGGACCCTTGGGAACTATGGCTACACCTTC | CASSQGTLGNYGYTF | - | TRBJ1-2 | - | TRBV3-1
TGTGCCAGCAGCCCGATAGAGACCCAGTACTTC | CASSPIETQYF | - | TRBJ2-5 | few | TRBV7-2
TGCAGTGCTAGGGGACTAGCGGTGGGAGAGCAGTACTTC | CSARGLAVGEQYF | TRBD2 | TRBJ2-7 | few | TRBV20-1
TGTGCCAGCAGCCCGACCGGACTAGCGGGGCCCCAAGAGACCCAGTACTTC | CASSPTGLAGPQETQYF | TRBD2 | TRBJ2-5 | - | TRBV9
TGCAGTGCTAGTATCCAACCAAGACCCTACGAGCAGTACTTC | CSASIQPRPYEQYF | - | TRBJ2-7 | - | TRBV20-1
TGTGCCATCAGTGTCCCGACTAGCGGGAGTACCAATGAGCAGTTCTTC | CAISVPTSGSTNEQFF | TRBD2 | TRBJ2-1 | - | TRBV10-3
TGTGCCAGCAGCTTAGATCGGGGGGCGTCAGGGGGCAGGAATTCACCCCTCCACTTT | CASSLDRGASGGRNSPLHF | TRBD1 | TRBJ1-6 | - | TRBV11-2
TGTGCCAGCAGCTTTGGGGGGTTAGCTGAAGCTTTCTTT | CASSFGGLAEAFF | - | TRBJ1-1 | - | TRBV7-2
TGCAGCGTTGGGGCGGGGATCCCCTACGAGCAGTACTTC | CSVGAGIPYEQYF | - | TRBJ2-7 | - | TRBV29-1
TGTGCCAGCTCACCAAGGGAGGATACGCAGTATTTT | CASSPREDTQYF | - | TRBJ2-3 | - | TRBV18
TGTGCCAGCAGCGTAGAAGAGGGCAGGGCAGGCTATGGCTACACCTTC | CASSVEEGRAGYGYTF | - | TRBJ1-2 | - | TRBV9
TGCAGTGCTAGAGGGAGACTAGCGGACTACGAGCAGTACTTC | CSARGRLADYEQYF | TRBD2 | TRBJ2-7 | - | TRBV20-1
TGCGCCAGCACCATTAGGGACTTGGAAGGGGGCGAGCAGTACTTC | CASTIRDLEGGEQYF | - | TRBJ2-7 | few | TRBV4-1
TGTGCCAGCAGCTTAGGACAGGGTATAGCACCCCTCCACTTT | CASSLGQGIAPLHF | TRBD1 | TRBJ1-6 | - | TRBV5-5
TGTGCCAGCAGCGTAGAAGCAAAGGGCGACACTGAAGCTTTCTTT | CASSVEAKGDTEAFF | - | TRBJ1-1 | - | TRBV9
TGTGCCAGCAGCCCCCTCGGACTAGCGGGAGAGAATGAGCAGTTCTTC | CASSPLGLAGENEQFF | TRBD2 | TRBJ2-1 | - | TRBV7-9
TGTGTCAGCAGCCGAATCCCGGAGGATCAGTACGAGCAGTACTTC | CVSSRIPEDQYEQYF | - | TRBJ2-7 | - | TRBV7-9
TGTGCCAGTAGTCCGGGACTAGCGGGAGGGTTAAACATTCAGTACTTC | CASSPGLAGGLNIQYF | TRBD2 | TRBJ2-4 | few | TRBV19
TGCAGTGCTAGGAGGGGCCAGGCCGCCGGCATGGACACTGAAGCTTTCTTT | CSARRGQAAGMDTEAFF | - | TRBJ1-1 | - | TRBV20-1
TGCAGCGTCGCAATTGGGACGTACACAGATACGCAGTATTTT | CSVAIGTYTDTQYF | - | TRBJ2-3 | - | TRBV29-1
TGCGCCAGCAGCCGGAGGTCCCTAGCGGGATTCCGTAGCACAGATACGCAGTATTTT | CASSRRSLAGFRSTDTQYF | TRBD2 | TRBJ2-3 | - | TRBV5-1
TGCAGTGTGCCGCGGTGGAGCGGGAGGGACGAGCAGTACTTC | CSVPRWSGRDEQYF | TRBD2 | TRBJ2-7 | once | TRBV20-1
TGCGCCAGCAGCTTGGCTCGGCCCCCCTACGAGCAGTACTTC | CASSLARPPYEQYF | - | TRBJ2-7 | - | TRBV5-6
TGTGCCAGCAGCCAAGTACTAGCGGGAGGGACCCACGAGCAGTACTTC | CASSQVLAGGTHEQYF | TRBD2 | TRBJ2-7 | few | TRBV3-1
TGCGCCAGCAGATATACAGGGGGCGGCTATGGCTACACCTTC | CASRYTGGGYGYTF | TRBD1 | TRBJ1-2 | - | TRBV5-1
TGCGCCAGCAGCCTACCCCAGGGGCACACTTCTCTACGGGAGCAGTACTTC | CASSLPQGHTSLREQYF | - | TRBJ2-7 | - | TRBV5-1
TGTGCCAGCAGATCGGGACAGGGCCACGAGCAGTACTTC | CASRSGQGHEQYF | TRBD1 | TRBJ2-7 | - | TRBV7-9
TGTGCCAGCAGCCAAGCAGTACTGCAAGAGACCCAGTACTTC | CASSQAVLQETQYF | - | TRBJ2-5 | - | TRBV14
TGTGCCAGCAGCTTTTTATCGGCGAACACTGAAGCTTTCTTT | CASSFLSANTEAFF | - | TRBJ1-1 | few | TRBV7-2
TGCGCCAGCAGCCAATCCCGCTGGGGTGGCTACACCTTC | CASSQSRWGGYTF | - | TRBJ1-2 | - | TRBV4-1
TGTGCCAGCAGTTTATTAAGGGACTACGAGCAGTACTTC | CASSLLRDYEQYF | - | TRBJ2-7 | - | TRBV28
TGTGCCAGCAGTTCGATTAGCGGGAGCGGGCCAGATACGCAGTATTTT | CASSSISGSGPDTQYF | TRBD2 | TRBJ2-3 | - | TRBV27
TGTGCCAGCAGCTTAGGAGCGGGAGGGTCCTACGATGAGCAGTTCTTC | CASSLGAGGSYDEQFF | TRBD2 | TRBJ2-1 | - | TRBV7-6
TGTGCCAGCAGACCGAAGGACGGAGCCAACACTGAAGCTTTCTTT | CASRPKDGANTEAFF | - | TRBJ1-1 | - | TRBV7-9
TGCAGTGCTAGAAGGCAGGCAATATTCTACAATGAGCAGTTCTTC | CSARRQAIFYNEQFF | - | TRBJ2-1 | - | TRBV20-1
TGCGCCAGCAGCTTGGCCGGGACAGGAAGCTACGGGCAGTACTTC | CASSLAGTGSYGQYF | TRBD1 | TRBJ2-7 | - | TRBV5-1
TGTGCCAGCGGTTTCCACCAAGGGGGGGCAGTCTATAGCAATCAGCCCCAGCATTTT | CASGFHQGGAVYSNQPQHF | - | TRBJ1-5 | - | TRBV6-5
TGTGCTAGCACCGGACGTTTAGCTAACTATGGCTACACCTTC | CASTGRLANYGYTF | - | TRBJ1-2 | - | TRBV6-1
TGTACCAGCAGGATAAAGGCGGGGGGAACAGATACGCAGTATTTT | CTSRIKAGGTDTQYF | TRBD2 | TRBJ2-3 | - | TRBV11-1